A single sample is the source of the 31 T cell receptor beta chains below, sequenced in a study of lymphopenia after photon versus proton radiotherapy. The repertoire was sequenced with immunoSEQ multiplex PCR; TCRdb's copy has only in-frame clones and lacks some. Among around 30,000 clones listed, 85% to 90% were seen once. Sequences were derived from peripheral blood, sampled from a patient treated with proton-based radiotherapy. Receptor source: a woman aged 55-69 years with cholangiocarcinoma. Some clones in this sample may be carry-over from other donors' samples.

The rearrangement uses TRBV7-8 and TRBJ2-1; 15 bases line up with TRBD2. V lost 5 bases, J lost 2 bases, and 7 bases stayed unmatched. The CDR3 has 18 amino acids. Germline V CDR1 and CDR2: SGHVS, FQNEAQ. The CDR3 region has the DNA TGTGCCAGCAGCCCCAGGGGACTAGCGGGAGGACCCTACAATGAGCAGTTCTTC. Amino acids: CASSPRGLAGGPYNEQFF.

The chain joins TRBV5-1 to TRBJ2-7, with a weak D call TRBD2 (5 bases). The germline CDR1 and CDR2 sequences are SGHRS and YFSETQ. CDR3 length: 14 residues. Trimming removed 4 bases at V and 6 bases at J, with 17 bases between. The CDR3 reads CASSPMSGGGEQYF. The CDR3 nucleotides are TGCGCCAGCAGCCCCATGTCAGGAGGAGGCGAGCAGTACTTC.

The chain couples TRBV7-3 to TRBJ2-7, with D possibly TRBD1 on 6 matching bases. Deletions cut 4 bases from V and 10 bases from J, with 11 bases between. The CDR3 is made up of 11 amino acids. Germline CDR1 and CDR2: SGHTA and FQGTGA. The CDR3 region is CASSSRQDQYF. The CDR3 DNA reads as TGTGCCAGCAGCTCACGACAGGACCAGTACTTC.

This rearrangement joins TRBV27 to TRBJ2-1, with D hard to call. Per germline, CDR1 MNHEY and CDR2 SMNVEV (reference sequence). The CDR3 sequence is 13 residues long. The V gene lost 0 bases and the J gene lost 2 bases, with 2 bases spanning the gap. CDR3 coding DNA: TGTGCCAGCAGTTTATCGACCTACAATGAGCAGTTCTTC. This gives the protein CASSLSTYNEQFF.

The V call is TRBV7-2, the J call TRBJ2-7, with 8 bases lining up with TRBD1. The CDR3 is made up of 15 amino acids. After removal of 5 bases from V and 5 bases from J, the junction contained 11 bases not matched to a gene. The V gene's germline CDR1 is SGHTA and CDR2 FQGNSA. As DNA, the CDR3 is TGTGCCAGCAGCCGCCTGCGGACAGGGATCAACGAGCAGTACTTC. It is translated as CASSRLRTGINEQYF. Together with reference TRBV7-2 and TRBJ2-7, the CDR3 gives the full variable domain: GAGVSQSPSNKVTEKGKDVELRCDPISGHTALYWYRQSLGQGLEFLIYFQGNSAPDKSGLPSDRFSAERTGGSVSTLTIQRTQQEDSAVYLCASSRLRTGINEQYFGPGTRLTVT.

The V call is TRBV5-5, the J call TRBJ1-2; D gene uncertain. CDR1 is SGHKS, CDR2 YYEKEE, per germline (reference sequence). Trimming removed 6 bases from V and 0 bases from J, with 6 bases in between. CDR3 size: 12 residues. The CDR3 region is CASTATNYGYTF. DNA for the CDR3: TGTGCCAGCACTGCAACTAACTATGGCTACACCTTC.

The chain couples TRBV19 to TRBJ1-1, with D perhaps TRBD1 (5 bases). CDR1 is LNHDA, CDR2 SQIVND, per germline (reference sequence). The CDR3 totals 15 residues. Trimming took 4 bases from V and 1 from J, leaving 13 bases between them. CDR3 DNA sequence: TGTGCCAGTAGTACCCGTTGGGGGGGGAACACTGAAGCTTTCTTT. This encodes CASSTRWGGNTEAFF.

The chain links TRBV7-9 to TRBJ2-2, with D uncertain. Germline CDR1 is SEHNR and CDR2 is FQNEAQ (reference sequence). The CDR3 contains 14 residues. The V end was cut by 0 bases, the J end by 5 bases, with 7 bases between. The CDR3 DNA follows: TGTGCCAGCAGCTTAGCGGAAAGTACCGGGGAGCTGTTTTTT. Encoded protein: CASSLAESTGELFF.

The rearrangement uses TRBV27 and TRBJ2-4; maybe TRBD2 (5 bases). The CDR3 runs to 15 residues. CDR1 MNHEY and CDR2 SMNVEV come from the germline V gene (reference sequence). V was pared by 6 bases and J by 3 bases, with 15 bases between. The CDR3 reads CASSLPRGDKNIQYF. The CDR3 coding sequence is TGTGCCAGCAGCCTCCCCCGGGGTGACAAAAACATTCAGTACTTC.

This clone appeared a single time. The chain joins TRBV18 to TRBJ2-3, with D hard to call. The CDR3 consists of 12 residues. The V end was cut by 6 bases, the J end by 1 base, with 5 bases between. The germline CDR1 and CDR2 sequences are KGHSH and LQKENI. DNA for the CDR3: TGTGCCAGCTCCCCAGGCACAGATACGCAGTATTTT. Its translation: CASSPGTDTQYF. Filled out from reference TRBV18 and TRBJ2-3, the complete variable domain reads NAGVMQNPRHLVRRRGQEARLRCSPMKGHSHVYWYRQLPEEGLKFMVYLQKENIIDESGMPKERFSAEFPKEGPSILRIQQVVRGDSAAYFCASSPGTDTQYFGPGTRLTVL.

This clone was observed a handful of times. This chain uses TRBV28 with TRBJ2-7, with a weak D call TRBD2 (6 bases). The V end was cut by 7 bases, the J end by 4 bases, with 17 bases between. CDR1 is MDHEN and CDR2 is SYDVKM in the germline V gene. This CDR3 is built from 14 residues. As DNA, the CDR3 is TGTGCCAGCACGGGCGGGGCTCCTCCATACGAGCAGTACTTC. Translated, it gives CASTGGAPPYEQYF.

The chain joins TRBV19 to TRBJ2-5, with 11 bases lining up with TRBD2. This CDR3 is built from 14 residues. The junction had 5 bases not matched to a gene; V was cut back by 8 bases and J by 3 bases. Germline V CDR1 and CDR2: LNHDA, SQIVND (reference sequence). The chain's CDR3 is CASSGTSGKETQYF. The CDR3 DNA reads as TGTGCCAGTTCAGGGACTAGCGGAAAAGAGACCCAGTACTTC.

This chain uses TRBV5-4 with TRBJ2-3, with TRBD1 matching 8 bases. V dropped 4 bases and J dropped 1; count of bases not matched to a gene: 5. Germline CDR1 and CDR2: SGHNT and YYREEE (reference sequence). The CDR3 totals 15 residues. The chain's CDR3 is CASSRQTGGTDTQYF. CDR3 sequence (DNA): TGTGCCAGCAGCCGCCAGACAGGGGGCACAGATACGCAGTATTTT.

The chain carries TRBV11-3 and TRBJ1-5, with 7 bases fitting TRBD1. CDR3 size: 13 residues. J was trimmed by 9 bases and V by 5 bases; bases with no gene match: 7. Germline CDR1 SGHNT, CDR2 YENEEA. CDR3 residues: CASSPTGTRPQHF. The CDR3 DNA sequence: TGTGCCAGCAGCCCGACAGGGACTCGGCCCCAGCATTTT.

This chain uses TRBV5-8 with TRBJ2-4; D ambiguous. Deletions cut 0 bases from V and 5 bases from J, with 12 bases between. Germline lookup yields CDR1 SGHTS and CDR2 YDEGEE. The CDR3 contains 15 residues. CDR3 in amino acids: CASSLAWGTQNIQYF. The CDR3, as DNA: TGTGCCAGCAGCTTGGCCTGGGGTACTCAAAACATTCAGTACTTC.

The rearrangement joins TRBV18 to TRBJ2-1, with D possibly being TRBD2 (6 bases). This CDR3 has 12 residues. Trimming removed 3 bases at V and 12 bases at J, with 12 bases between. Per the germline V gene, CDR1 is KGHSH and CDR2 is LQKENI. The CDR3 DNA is TGTGCCAGCTCACCGCTGGGGGGTGTGCAGTTCTTC. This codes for CASSPLGGVQFF.

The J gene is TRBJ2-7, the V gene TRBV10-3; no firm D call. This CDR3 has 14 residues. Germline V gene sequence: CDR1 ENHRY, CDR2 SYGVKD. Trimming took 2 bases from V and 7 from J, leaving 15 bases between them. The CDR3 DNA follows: TGTGCCATCAGTGAGCGCGGACCAGTGGGGGAGCAGTACTTC. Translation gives CAISERGPVGEQYF.

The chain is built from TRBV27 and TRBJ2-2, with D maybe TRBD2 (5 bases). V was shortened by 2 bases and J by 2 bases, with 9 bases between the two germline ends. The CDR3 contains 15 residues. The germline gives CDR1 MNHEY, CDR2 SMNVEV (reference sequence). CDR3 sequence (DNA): TGTGCCAGCAGTTTAAGCGGATTTAACACCGGGGAGCTGTTTTTT. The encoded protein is CASSLSGFNTGELFF.

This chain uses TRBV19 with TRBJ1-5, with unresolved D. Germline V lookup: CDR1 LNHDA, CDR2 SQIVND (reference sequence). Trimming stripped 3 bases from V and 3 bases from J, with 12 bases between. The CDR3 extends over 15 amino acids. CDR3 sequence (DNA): TGTGCCAGTAGTATGGATAGAAAGCTCAATCAGCCCCAGCATTTT. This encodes CASSMDRKLNQPQHF.

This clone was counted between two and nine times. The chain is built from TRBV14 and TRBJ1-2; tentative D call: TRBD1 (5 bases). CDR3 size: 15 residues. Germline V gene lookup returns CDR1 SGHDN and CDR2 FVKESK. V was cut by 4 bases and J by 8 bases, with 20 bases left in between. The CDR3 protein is CASSLDTVVVGGYTF. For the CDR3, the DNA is TGTGCCAGCAGCCTGGACACGGTCGTGGTGGGAGGCTACACCTTC.

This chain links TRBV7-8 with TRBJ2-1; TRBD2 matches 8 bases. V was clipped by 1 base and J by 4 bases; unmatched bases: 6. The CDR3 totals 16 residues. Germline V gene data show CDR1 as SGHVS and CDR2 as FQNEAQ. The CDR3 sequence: CASSLDGTRSYNEQFF. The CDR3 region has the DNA TGTGCCAGCAGCTTAGATGGGACTAGATCTTACAATGAGCAGTTCTTC.

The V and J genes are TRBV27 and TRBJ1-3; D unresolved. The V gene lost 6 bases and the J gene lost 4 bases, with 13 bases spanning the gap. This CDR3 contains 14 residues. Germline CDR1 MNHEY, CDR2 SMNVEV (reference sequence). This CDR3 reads CASRSGILGNTIYF. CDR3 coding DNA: TGTGCCAGCAGGTCCGGTATTTTAGGAAACACCATATATTTT.

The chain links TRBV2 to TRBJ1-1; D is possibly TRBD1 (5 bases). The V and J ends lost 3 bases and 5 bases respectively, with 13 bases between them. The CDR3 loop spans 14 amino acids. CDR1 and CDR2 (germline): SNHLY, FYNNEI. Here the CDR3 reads CASSEGQVMTEAFF. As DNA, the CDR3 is TGTGCCAGCAGTGAGGGGCAGGTCATGACTGAAGCTTTCTTT.

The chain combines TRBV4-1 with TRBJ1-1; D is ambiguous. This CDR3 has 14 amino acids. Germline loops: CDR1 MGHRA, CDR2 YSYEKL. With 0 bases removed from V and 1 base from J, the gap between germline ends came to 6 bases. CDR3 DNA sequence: TGCGCCAGCAGCCAAGATGCGGGGAACACTGAAGCTTTCTTT. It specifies CASSQDAGNTEAFF.

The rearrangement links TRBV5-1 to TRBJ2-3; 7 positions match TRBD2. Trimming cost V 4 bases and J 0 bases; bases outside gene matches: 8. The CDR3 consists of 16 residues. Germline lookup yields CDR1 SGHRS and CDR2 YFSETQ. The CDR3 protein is CASSPGGSGSTDTQYF. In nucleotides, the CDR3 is TGCGCCAGCAGCCCCGGGGGTAGCGGGAGCACAGATACGCAGTATTTT.

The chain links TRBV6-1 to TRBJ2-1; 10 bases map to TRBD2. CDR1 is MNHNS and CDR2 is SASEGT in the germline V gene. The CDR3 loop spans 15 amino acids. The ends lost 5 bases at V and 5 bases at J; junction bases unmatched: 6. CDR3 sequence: CASSPVAGGNNEQFF. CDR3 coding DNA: TGTGCCAGCAGTCCCGTAGCGGGAGGAAACAATGAGCAGTTCTTC.

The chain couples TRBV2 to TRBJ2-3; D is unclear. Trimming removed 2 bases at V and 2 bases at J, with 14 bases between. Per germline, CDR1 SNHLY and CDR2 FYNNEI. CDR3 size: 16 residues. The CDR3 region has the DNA TGTGCCAGCAGTGAACAGGTCCTTTTATCCACAGATACGCAGTATTTT. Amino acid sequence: CASSEQVLLSTDTQYF.

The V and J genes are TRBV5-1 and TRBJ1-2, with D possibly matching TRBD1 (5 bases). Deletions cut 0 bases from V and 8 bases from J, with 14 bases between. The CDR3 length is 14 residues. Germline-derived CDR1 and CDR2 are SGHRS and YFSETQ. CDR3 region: CASSLADGANGYTF. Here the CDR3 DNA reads TGCGCCAGCAGCTTGGCCGATGGGGCTAACGGCTACACCTTC.

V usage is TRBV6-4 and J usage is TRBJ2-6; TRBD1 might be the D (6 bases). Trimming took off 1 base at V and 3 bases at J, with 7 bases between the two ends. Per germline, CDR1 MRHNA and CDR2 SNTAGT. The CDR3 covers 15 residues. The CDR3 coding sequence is TGTGCCAGCAGTGACTGGGGGCGTGGGGCCAACGTCCTGACTTTC. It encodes CASSDWGRGANVLTF.

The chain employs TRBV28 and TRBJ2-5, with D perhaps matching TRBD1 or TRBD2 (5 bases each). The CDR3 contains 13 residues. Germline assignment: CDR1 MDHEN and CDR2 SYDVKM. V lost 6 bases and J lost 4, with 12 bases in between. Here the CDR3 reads CASRPQGRETQYF. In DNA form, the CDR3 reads TGTGCCAGCAGGCCCCAGGGACGAGAGACCCAGTACTTC.

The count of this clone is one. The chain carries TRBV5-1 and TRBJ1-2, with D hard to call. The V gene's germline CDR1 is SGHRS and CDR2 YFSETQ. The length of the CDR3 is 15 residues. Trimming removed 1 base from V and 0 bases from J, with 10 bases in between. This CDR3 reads CASSLFGLPNYGYTF. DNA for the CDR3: TGCGCCAGCAGCTTGTTTGGGTTGCCTAACTATGGCTACACCTTC. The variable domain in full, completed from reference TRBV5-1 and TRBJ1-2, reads KAGVTQTPRYLIKTRGQQVTLSCSPISGHRSVSWYQQTPGQGLQFLFEYFSETQRNKGNFPGRFSGRQFSNSRSEMNVSTLELGDSALYLCASSLFGLPNYGYTFGSGTRLTVV.